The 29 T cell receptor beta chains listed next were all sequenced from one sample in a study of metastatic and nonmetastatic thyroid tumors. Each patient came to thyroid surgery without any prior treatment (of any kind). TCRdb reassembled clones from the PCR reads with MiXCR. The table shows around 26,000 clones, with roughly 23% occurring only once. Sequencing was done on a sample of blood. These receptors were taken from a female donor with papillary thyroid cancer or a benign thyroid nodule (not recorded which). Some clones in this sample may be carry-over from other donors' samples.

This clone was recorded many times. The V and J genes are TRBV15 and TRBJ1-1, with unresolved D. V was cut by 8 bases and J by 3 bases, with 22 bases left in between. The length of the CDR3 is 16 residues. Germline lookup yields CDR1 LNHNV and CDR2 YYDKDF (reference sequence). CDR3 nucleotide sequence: TGTGCCACCCGGCCTAGTAAGGAGGAGAGCTACACTGAAGCTTTCTTT. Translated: CATRPSKEESYTEAFF.

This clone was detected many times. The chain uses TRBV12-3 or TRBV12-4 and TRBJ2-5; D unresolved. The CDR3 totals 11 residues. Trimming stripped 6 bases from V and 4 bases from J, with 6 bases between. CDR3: CASSPGETQYF. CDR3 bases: TGTGCCAGCAGCCCTGGAGAGACCCAGTACTTC.

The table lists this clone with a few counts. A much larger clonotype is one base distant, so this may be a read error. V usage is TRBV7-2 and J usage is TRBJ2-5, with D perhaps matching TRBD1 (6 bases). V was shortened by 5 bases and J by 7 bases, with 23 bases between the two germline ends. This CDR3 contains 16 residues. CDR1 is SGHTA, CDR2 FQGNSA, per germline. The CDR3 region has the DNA TGTGCCAGCAGCAAGCTGGCGGTGGGGCTCAGGGGGACCCAGTACTTC. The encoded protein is CASSKLAVGLRGTQYF.

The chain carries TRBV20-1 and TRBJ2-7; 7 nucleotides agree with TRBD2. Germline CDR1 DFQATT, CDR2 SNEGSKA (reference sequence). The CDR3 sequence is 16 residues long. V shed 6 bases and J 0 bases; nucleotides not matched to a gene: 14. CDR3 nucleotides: TGCAGTGCAATTAAAGGTACTAGCGCGGACTCCTACGAGCAGTACTTC. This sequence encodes CSAIKGTSADSYEQYF.

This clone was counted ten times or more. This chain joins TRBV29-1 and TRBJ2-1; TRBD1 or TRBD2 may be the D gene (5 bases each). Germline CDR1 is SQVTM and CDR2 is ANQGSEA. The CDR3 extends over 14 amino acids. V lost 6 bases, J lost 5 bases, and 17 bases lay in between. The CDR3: CSVGNRDPNNEQFF. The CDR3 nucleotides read TGCAGCGTGGGAAACCGGGACCCAAACAATGAGCAGTTCTTC.

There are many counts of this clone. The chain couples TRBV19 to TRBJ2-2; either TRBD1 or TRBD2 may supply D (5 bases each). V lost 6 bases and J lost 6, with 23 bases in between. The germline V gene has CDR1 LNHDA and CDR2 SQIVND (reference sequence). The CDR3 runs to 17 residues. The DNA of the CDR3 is TGTGCCAGTAGCCCCCCCCGCTGGGACGGAGGATCCGGGGAGCTGTTTTTT. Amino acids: CASSPPRWDGGSGELFF.

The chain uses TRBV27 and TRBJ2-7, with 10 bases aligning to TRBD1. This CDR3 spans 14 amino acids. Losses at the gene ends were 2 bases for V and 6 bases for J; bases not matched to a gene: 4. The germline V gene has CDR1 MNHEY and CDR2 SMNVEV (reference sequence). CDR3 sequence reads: CASSLGTGAPEQYF. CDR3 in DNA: TGTGCCAGCAGTTTAGGGACAGGGGCCCCCGAGCAGTACTTC.

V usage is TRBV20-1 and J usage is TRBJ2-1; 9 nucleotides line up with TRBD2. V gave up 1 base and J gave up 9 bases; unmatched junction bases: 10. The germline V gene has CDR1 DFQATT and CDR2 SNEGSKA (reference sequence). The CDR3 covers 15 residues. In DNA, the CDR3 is TGCAGTGCTAGAGTGGCTCTAGCGGGGTCCGGTGAGCAGTTCTTC. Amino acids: CSARVALAGSGEQFF.

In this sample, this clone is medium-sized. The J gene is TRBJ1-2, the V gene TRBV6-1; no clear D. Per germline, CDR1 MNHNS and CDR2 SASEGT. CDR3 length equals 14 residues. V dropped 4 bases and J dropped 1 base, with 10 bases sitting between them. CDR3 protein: CASSGRNNNYGYTF. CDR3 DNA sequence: TGTGCCAGCAGTGGCCGGAATAATAACTATGGCTACACCTTC.

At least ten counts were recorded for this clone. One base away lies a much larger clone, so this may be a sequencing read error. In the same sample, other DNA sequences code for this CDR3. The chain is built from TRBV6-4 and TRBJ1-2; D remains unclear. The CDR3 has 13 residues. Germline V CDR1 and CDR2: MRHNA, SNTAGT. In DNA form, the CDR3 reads TGCGCCAGCAGTGAGAAAGGAACCGGGGGCTACACCTTC. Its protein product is CASSEKGTGGYTF.

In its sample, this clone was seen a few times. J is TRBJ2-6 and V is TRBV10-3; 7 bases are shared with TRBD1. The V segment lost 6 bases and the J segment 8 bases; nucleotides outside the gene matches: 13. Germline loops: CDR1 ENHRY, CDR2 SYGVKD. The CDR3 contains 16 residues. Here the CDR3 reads CAIRRGQFSGTNVLTF. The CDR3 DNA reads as TGTGCCATCAGAAGGGGACAGTTCTCTGGTACCAACGTCCTGACTTTC.

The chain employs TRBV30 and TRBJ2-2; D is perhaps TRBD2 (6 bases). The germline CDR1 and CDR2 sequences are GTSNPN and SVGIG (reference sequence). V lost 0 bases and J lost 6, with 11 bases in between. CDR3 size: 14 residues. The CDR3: CAWSVLRGSGELFF. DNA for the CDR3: TGTGCCTGGAGTGTACTTCGGGGGTCCGGGGAGCTGTTTTTT. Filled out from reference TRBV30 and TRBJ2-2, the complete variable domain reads SQTIHQWPATLVQPVGSPLSLECTVEGTSNPNLYWYRQAAGRGLQLLFYSVGIGQISSEVPQNLSASRPQDRQFILSSKKLLLSDSGFYLCAWSVLRGSGELFFGEGSRLTVL.

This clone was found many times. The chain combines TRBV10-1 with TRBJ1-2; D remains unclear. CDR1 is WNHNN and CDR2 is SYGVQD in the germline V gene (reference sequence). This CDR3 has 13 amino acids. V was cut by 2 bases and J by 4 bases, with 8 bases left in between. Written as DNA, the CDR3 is TGCGCCAGCAGTGAGGCGGGGAGCTATGGCTACACCTTC. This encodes CASSEAGSYGYTF.

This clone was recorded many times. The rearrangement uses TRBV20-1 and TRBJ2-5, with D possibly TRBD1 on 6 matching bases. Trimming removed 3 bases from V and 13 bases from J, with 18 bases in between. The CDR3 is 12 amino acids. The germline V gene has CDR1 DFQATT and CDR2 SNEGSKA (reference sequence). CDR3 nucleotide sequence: TGCAGTGCTAGTCTAGGGGACATCACAGGGTACTTC. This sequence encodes CSASLGDITGYF.

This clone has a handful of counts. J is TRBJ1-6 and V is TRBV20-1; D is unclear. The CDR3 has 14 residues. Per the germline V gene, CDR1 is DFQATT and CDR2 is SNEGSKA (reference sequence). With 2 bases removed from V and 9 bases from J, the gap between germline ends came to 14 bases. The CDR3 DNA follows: TGCAGTGCTAGAAAGCGGGAGAGGTTTTCACCCCTCCACTTT. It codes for CSARKRERFSPLHF.

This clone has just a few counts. The CDR3: CASKKSGGFSYEQYF. The CDR3 region has the DNA TGTGCCAGCAAAAAAAGCGGGGGGTTCTCCTACGAGCAGTACTTC. The chain couples TRBV6-1 to TRBJ2-7, with TRBD2 matching over 9 bases. This CDR3 is built from 15 residues. Germline CDR1 and CDR2: MNHNS and SASEGT. The V and J ends lost 7 bases and 0 bases, in that order; junction bases with no gene match: 7.

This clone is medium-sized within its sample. The CDR3: CSAIRTSGSYEQYF. The CDR3 DNA reads as TGCAGTGCTATACGGACTAGCGGGAGCTACGAGCAGTACTTC. This chain links TRBV20-1 with TRBJ2-7; 13 bases fit TRBD2. Trimming at V came to 4 bases and at J to 3 bases, leaving 3 bases not matched to a gene. The germline gives CDR1 DFQATT, CDR2 SNEGSKA (reference sequence). This CDR3 has 14 amino acids.

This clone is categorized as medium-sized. The chain's CDR3 is CASSLKRDSNQPQHF. DNA of the CDR3: TGTGCCAGCAGCTTAAAGCGGGATAGCAATCAGCCCCAGCATTTT. This rearrangement joins TRBV7-8 to TRBJ1-5; D remains unclear. Trimming took 2 bases from V and 0 from J, leaving 8 bases between them. Per the germline V gene, CDR1 is SGHVS and CDR2 is FQNEAQ. The CDR3 is 15 residues long.

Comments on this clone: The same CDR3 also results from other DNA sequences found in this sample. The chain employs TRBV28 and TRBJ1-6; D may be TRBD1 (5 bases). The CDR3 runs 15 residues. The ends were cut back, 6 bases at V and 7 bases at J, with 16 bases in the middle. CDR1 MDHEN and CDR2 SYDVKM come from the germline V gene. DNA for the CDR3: TGTGCCAGCAGACCGCGGGGCAGCGTCAATTCACCCCTCCACTTT. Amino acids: CASRPRGSVNSPLHF.

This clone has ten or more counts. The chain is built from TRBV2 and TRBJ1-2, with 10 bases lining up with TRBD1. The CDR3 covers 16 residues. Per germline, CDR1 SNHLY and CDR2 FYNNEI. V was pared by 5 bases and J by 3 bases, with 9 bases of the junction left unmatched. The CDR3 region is CASSTLRDRGDYGYTF. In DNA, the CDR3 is TGTGCCAGCAGTACCCTTAGGGACAGGGGAGACTATGGCTACACCTTC.

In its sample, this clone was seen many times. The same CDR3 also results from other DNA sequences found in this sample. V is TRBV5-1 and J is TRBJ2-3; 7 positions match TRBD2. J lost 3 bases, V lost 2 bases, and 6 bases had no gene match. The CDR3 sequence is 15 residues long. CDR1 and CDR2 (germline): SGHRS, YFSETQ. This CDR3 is CASSFRRGRTDTQYF. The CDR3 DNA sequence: TGCGCCAGCAGCTTCCGGCGGGGGAGGACAGATACGCAGTATTTT.

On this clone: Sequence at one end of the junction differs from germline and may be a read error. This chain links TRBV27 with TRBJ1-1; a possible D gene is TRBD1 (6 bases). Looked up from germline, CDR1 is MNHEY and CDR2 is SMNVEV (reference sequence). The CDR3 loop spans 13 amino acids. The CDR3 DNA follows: TGTGCCAGCAGTTCCCACGGGGACACTGAATCTTTCTTT. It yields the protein CASSSHGDTESFF.

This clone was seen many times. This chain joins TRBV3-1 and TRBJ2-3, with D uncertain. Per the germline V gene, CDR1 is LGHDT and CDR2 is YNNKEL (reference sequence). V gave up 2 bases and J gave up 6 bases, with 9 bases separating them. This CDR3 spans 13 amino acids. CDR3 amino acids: CASSQLQSDTQYF. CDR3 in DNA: TGTGCCAGCAGCCAACTGCAGTCGGATACGCAGTATTTT.

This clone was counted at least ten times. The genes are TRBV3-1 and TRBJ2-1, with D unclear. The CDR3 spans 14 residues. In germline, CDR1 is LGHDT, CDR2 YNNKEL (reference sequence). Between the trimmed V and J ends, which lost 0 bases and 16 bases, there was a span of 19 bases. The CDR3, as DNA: TGTGCCAGCAGCCAAGACACCGCTCTTGGATCACACTTCTTC. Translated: CASSQDTALGSHFF.

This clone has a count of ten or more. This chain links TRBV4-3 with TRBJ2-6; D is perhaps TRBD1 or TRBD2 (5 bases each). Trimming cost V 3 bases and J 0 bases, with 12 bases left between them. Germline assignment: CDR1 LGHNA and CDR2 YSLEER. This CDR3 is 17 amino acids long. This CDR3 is CASSQGTTHSGANVLTF. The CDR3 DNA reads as TGCGCCAGCAGCCAGGGGACCACTCACTCTGGGGCCAACGTCCTGACTTTC.

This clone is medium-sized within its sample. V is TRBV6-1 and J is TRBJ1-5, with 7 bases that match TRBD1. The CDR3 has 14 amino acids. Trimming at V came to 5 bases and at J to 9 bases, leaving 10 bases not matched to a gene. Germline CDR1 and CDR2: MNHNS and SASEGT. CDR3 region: CASSSFTRGWPQHF. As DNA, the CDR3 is TGTGCCAGCAGTTCCTTCACCAGGGGGTGGCCCCAGCATTTT.

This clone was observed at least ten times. The CDR3 DNA sequence: TGTGCCAGCTCACTAGCGTACACCGGGGAGCTGTTTTTT. Protein sequence: CASSLAYTGELFF. The V and J genes are TRBV18 and TRBJ2-2, with D perhaps matching TRBD2 (5 bases). This CDR3 is built from 13 residues. Between the trimmed V and J ends, which lost 4 bases and 3 bases, there was a span of 6 bases. The germline gives CDR1 KGHSH, CDR2 LQKENI.

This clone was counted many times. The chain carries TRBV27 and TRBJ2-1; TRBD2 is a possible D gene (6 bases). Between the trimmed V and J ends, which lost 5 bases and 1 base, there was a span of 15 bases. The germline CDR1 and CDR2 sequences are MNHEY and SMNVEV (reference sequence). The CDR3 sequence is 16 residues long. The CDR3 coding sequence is TGTGCCAGCAGTCCCCGGGCGGGATGGTCCTACAATGAGCAGTTCTTC. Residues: CASSPRAGWSYNEQFF.

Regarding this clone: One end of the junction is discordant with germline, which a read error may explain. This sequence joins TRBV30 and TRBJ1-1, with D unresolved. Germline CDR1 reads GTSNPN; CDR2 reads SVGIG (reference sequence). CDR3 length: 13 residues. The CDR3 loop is CAWSQDMNTKAFF. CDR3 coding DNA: TGTGCCTGGAGTCAAGACATGAACACTAAAGCTTTCTTT. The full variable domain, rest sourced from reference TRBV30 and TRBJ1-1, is SQTIHQWPATLVQPVGSPLSLECTVEGTSNPNLYWYRQAAGRGLQLLFYSVGIGQISSEVPQNLSASRPQDRQFILSSKKLLLSDSGFYLCAWSQDMNTKAFFGQGTRLTVV.